This T cell receptor beta chain was observed in a study of Ad26.COV2.S vaccination and SARS-CoV-2 variants. Treatment described: around 19 received Ad26.COV2.S at low or high dose, single or two shots; a few received placebo; per-sample allocation not given. Sampling took place 63 days after the first vaccine or placebo injection. Wuhan-strain SARS-CoV-2 spike was expressed by the Ad26 vector that made up the vaccine. The table came from immunoSEQ multiplex PCR; TCRdb's copy has only in-frame clones and leaves some out. Here the sample spans about 350,000 clones, around 87% being singletons. Whole-study findings and limits: There was a possibility that the TCR breadth and depth analyses underestimated total T cell responses.

For this clone: The antigen is undetermined.

Germline V lookup: CDR1 SGHTA, CDR2 FQGNSA. Trimming left V 5 bases short and J 1 base short, with 6 bases between. The CDR3 has 13 residues. The sample was peripheral blood, taken in a trial of Ad26.COV2.S vaccine versus placebo. The TCR sequence derives from a person between 18 and 65 years old who received the Ad26.COV2.S COVID-19 vaccine or a placebo. The chain is built from TRBV7-2 and TRBJ1-5, with D unclear. The CDR3 sequence is CASSRLSNQPQHF. Here the CDR3 DNA reads TGTGCCAGCAGCCGCCTGAGCAATCAGCCCCAGCATTTT.